These 4 T cell receptor beta chains were sequenced from one sample in a study of neurological immune-mediated disorders. A single record per CDR3 protein comes from TCRdb applying MiXCR to the 5' RACE reads. The sample lists about 22,000 distinct CDR3 sequences, roughly a tenth occurring once. The sample taken for sequencing was PBMCs. Receptors were obtained from a woman in her sixties or seventies with HTLV-1-associated myelopathy (HAM/TSP).

This clonotype was observed at least ten times. The rearrangement uses TRBV5-1 and TRBJ2-3; 15 bases agree with TRBD2. The germline CDR1 and CDR2 sequences are SGHRS and YFSETQ. The CDR3 is made up of 17 amino acids. V dropped 5 bases and J dropped 4; count of bases not matched to a gene: 8. CDR3 sequence (DNA): TGCGCCAGCAGGAACGGACTAGCGGGGGGGCTCGCAGATACGCAGTATTTT. Its translation: CASRNGLAGGLADTQYF.

At least ten counts were recorded for this clonotype. The chain carries TRBV18 and TRBJ2-7; D is unresolved. CDR3 length: 14 amino acids. Germline CDR1 reads KGHSH; CDR2 reads LQKENI. Trimming cost V 2 bases and J 2 bases, with 10 bases left between them. The CDR3 nucleotides read TGTGCCAGCTCACCATCTCAGCAACCCTACGAGCAGTACTTC. Protein sequence: CASSPSQQPYEQYF.

On this clonotype itself: The DNA is omitted, as the CDR3 cannot be located on it reliably, and the CDR3 follows TCRdb's listing. The V gene is TRBV5-1, the J gene TRBJ1-2; TRBD1, the table's D call, was not compared with the DNA. The CDR3 is made up of 20 amino acids, end residues included. CDR1 and CDR2 from the germline V gene are SGHRS and YFSETQ. The CDR3 is CASSFYICSARVEGAYGYTF.

This clonotype has a count of ten or more. The rearrangement links TRBV13 to TRBJ1-6; TRBD1 aligns across 11 bases. V shed 5 bases and J 2 bases; nucleotides not matched to a gene: 2. The CDR3 covers 16 residues. Germline V lookup: CDR1 PRHDT, CDR2 FYEKMQ (reference sequence). The CDR3 loop reads CASSTGQGAYNSPLHF. In DNA, the CDR3 is TGTGCCAGCAGCACGGGACAGGGGGCCTATAATTCACCCCTCCACTTT.